The clone carrying this TCR beta chain was detected many times. What it recognizes is unknown. The iRepertoire nested amplicon-rescue multiplex PCR amplified TCR alpha and beta CDR3s from RNA. TCRdb re-called the multiplex PCR reads through MiXCR, storing one row per CDR3 protein. Among about 190,000 distinct CDR3 sequences listed, 25% to 35% were seen once. The CDR3 loop spans 14 amino acids. Per the germline V gene, CDR1 is MNHEY and CDR2 is SVGEGT. V lost 4 bases, J lost 6 bases, and 6 bases stayed unmatched. These data come from a study of glioma-infiltrating T cells. Whole-study findings and limits: Tissue-blood divergence was below expectation in non-neoplastic patients, above in gliomas.

This receptor was taken from a human donor with low-grade glioma or glioblastoma, undergoing nonglioma brain surgery, or in good health (not recorded which). The gene calls are TRBV6-2 or TRBV6-3 and TRBJ2-1; 7 bases match TRBD2. What was sequenced was glioma tissue, nonneoplastic brain tissue, or PBMCs (not recorded which). The CDR3 sequence is CASSSPGGTNEQFF. The DNA of the CDR3 is TGTGCCAGCAGTTCTCCGGGAGGTACCAATGAGCAGTTCTTC.